This T cell receptor beta chain is from a study of beta chain features in type 1 diabetes. The study's findings and limits: Type 1 diabetes patients had TCRB CDR3s that were shorter (moderately but significantly so) in all four CD4+ subsets.

As concerns this clone: Its antigen is currently unknown.

J lost 5 bases, V lost 4 bases, and 11 bases had no gene match. This CDR3 is 16 amino acids long. Per the germline V gene, CDR1 is ENHRY and CDR2 is SYGVKD. The authors reverse transcribed all of the isolated RNA, so sequencing captured expressed TCRB transcripts. Using immunoSEQ multiplex PCR, the repertoire was profiled, and TCRdb retains in-frame clones only, with some absent. The table records 45,000 to 65,000 clones, approximately 52% of them present only once. The receptor was derived from a woman aged 40 to 49 with type 1 diabetes. The V call is TRBV10-3, the J call TRBJ2-1, with 7 nucleotides matching TRBD1. Sequenced material: Tregs from blood. CDR3 nucleotides: TGTGCCATCAGTGGAGGGGGCACGTCTGTGGACAATGAGCAGTTCTTC. This encodes CAISGGGTSVDNEQFF.